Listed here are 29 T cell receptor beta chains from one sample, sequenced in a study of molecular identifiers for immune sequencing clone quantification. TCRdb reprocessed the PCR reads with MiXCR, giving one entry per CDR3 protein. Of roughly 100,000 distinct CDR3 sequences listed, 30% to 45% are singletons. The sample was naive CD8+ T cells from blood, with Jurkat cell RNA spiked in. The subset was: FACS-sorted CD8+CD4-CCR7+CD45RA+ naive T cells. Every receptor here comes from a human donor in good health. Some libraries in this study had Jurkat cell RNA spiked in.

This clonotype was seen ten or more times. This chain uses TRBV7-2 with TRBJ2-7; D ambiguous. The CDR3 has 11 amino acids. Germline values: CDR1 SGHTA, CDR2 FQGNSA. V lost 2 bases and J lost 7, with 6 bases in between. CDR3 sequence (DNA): TGTGCCAGCAGCTTAATCGGGGAGCAGTACTTC. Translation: CASSLIGEQYF.

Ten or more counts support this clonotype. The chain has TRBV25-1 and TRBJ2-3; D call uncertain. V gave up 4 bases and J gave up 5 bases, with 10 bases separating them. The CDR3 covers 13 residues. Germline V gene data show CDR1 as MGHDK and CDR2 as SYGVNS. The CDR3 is CASSVAILDTQYF. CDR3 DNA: TGTGCCAGCAGTGTGGCTATTTTAGATACGCAGTATTTT. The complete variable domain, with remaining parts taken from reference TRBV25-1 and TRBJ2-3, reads EADIYQTPRYLVIGTGKKITLECSQTMGHDKMYWYQQDPGMELHLIHYSYGVNSTEKGDLSSESTVSRIRTEHFPLTLESARPSHTSQYLCASSVAILDTQYFGPGTRLTVL.

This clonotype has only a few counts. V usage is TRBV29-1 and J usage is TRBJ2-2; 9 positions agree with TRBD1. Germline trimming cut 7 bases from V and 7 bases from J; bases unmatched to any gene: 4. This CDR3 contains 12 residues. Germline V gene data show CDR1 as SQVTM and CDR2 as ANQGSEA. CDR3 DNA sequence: TGCAGCGCCACAGGGGGCATCGGGGAGCTGTTTTTT. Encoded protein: CSATGGIGELFF.

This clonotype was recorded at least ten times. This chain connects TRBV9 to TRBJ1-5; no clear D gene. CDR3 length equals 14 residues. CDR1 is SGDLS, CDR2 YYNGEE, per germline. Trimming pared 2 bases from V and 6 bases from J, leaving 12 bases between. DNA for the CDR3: TGTGCCAGCAGCGTTGGTCTCTGGGGTCAGCCCCAGCATTTT. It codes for CASSVGLWGQPQHF.

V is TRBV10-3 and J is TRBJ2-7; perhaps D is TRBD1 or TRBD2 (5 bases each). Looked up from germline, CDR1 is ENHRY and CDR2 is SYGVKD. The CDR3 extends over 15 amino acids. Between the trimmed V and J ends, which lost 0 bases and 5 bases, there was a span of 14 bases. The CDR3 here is CAISESGRGRHEQYF. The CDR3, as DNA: TGTGCCATCAGTGAGTCCGGACGGGGACGGCACGAGCAGTACTTC.

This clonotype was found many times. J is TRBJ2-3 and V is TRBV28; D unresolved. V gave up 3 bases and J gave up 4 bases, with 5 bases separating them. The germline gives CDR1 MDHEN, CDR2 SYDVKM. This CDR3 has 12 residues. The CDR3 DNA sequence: TGTGCCAGCAGTTTTGGGGCAGATACGCAGTATTTT. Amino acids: CASSFGADTQYF.

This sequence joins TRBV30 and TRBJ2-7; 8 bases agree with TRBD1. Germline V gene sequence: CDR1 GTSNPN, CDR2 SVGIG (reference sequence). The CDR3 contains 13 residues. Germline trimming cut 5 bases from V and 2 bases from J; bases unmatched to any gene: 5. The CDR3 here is CAWEGTGTYEQYF. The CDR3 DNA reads TGTGCCTGGGAGGGGACAGGCACCTACGAGCAGTACTTC.

Written as DNA, the CDR3 is TGCAGCGTAACTTGGACACCCTGGGAGACCCAGTACTTC. It translates to CSVTWTPWETQYF. V is TRBV29-1 and J is TRBJ2-5; possible D gene TRBD1, 5 bases. Per germline, CDR1 SQVTM and CDR2 ANQGSEA. This CDR3 has 13 amino acids. Trimming removed 6 bases from V and 5 bases from J, with 16 bases in between.

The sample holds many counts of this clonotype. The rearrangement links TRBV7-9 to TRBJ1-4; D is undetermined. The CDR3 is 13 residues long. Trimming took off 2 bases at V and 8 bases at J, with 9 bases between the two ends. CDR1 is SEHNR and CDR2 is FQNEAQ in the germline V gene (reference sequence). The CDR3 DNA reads TGTGCCAGCAGCTTATGGTCCGGCGAAAAACTGTTTTTT. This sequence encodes CASSLWSGEKLFF.

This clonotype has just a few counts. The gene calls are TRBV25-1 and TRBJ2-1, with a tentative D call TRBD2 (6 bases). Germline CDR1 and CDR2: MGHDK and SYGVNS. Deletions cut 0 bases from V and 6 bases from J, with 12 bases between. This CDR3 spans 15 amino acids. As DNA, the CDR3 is TGTGCCAGCAGTGAATACGGGAGAGCGTTCAATGAGCAGTTCTTC. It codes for CASSEYGRAFNEQFF.

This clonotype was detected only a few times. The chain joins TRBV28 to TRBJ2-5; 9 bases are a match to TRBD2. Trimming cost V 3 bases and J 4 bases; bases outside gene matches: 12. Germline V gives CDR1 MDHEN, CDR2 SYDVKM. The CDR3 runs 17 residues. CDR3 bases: TGTGCCAGCAGTTTTAACCCAATAGCGGGAGCGGGAGAGACCCAGTACTTC. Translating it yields CASSFNPIAGAGETQYF.

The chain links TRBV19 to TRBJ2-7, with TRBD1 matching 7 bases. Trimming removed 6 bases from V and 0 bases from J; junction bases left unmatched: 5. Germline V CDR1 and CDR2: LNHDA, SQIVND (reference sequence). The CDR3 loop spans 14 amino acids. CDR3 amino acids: CASSPGQSSYEQYF. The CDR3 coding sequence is TGTGCCAGTAGCCCGGGACAGAGCTCCTACGAGCAGTACTTC.

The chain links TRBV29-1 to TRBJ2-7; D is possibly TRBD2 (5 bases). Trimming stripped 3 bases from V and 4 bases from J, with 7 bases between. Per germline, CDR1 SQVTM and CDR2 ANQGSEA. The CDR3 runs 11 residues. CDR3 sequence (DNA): TGCAGCGTTGACGAGGGTTACGAGCAGTACTTC. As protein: CSVDEGYEQYF.

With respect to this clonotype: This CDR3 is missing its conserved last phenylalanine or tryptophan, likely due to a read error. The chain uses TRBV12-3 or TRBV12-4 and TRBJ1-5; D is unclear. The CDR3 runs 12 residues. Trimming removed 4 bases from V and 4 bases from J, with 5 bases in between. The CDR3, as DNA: TGTGCCAGCAGTTACGGAAATCAGCCCCAGCATATT. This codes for CASSYGNQPQHI.

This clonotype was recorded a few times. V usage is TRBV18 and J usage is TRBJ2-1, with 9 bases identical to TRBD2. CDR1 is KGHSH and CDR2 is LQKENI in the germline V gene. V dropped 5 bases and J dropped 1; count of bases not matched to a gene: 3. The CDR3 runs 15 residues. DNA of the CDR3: TGTGCCAGCTCATCGGCGGGAGGGTCCTACAATGAGCAGTTCTTC. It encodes CASSSAGGSYNEQFF.

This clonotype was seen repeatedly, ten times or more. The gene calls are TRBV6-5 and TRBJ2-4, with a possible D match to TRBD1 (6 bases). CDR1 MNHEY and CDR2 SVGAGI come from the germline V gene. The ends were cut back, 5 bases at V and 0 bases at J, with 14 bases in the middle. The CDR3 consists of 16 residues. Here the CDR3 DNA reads TGTGCCAGCAGTCTCCACAGGGAACTAGCCAAAAACATTCAGTACTTC. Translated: CASSLHRELAKNIQYF.

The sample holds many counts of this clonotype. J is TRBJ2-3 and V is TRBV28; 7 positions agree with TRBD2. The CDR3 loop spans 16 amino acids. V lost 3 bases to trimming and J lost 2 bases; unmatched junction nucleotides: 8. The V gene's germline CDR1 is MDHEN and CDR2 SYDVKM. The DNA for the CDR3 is TGTGCCAGCAGTTTTTCGGTAGCGGGCCTCACAGATACGCAGTATTTT. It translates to CASSFSVAGLTDTQYF.

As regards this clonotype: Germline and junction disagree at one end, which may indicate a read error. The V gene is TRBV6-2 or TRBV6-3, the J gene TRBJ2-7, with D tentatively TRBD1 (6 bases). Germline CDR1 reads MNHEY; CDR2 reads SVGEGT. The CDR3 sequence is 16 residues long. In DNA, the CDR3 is TGTGCCAGCAGTTTCAACCGGGACACGGGAACCTACGAGCAGCACTTC. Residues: CASSFNRDTGTYEQHF.

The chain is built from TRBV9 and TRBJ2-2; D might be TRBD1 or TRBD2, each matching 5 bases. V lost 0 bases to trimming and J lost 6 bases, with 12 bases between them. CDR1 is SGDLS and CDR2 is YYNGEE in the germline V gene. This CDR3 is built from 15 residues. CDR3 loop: CASSVVQGRAGELFF. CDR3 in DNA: TGTGCCAGCAGCGTAGTCCAGGGACGGGCCGGGGAGCTGTTTTTT.

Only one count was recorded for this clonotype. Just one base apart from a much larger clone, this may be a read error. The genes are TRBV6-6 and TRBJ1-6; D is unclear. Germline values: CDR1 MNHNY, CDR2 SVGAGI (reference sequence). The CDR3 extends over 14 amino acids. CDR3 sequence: CASTPVEYSSPLHF. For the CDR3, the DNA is TGTGCCAGCACCCCGGTGGAGTATAGTTCACCCCTCCACTTT.

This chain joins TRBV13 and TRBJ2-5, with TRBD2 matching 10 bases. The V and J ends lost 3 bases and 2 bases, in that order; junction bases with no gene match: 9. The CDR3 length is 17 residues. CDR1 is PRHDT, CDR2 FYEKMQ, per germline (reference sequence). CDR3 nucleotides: TGTGCCAGCAGCTTTCTAGCGGGAGAAGTTGGGCAAGAGACCCAGTACTTC. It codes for CASSFLAGEVGQETQYF. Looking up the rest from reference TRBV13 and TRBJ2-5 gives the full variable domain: AAGVIQSPRHLIKEKRETATLKCYPIPRHDTVYWYQQGPGQDPQFLISFYEKMQSDKGSIPDRFSAQQFSDYHSELNMSSLELGDSALYFCASSFLAGEVGQETQYFGPGTRLLVL.

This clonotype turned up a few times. Written as DNA, the CDR3 is TGTGCCAGCAGCCAAAGAGAGACCCAGTACTTC. As protein: CASSQRETQYF. This chain joins TRBV4-2 and TRBJ2-5; D gene ambiguous. Germline V gene lookup returns CDR1 LGHNA and CDR2 YNFKEQ. CDR3 size: 11 residues. Trimming left V 2 bases short and J 4 bases short, with 2 bases between.

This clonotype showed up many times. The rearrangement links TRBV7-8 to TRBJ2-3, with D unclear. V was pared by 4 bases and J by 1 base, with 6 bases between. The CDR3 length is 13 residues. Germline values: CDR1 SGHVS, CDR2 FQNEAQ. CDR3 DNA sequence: TGTGCCAGCAGCTCCCCCGGCACAGATACGCAGTATTTT. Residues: CASSSPGTDTQYF.

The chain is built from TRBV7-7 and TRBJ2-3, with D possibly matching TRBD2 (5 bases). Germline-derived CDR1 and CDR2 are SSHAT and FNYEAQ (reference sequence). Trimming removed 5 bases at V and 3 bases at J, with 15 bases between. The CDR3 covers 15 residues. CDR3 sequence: CASSEGTRWTDTQYF. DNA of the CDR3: TGTGCCAGCAGCGAGGGTACCCGGTGGACAGATACGCAGTATTTT.

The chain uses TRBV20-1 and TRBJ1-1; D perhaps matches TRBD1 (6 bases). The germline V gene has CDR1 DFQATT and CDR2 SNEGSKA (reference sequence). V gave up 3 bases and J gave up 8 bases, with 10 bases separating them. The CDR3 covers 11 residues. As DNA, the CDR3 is TGCAGTGCTAGGGTACAGGGCGAAGCTTTCTTT. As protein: CSARVQGEAFF.

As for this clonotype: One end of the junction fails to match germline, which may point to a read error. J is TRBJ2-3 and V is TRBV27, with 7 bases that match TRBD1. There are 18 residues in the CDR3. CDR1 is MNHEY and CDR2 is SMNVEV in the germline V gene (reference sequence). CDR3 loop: CACRGRTGSETSTDTQYF. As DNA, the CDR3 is TGTGCCTGCAGGGGCCGGACAGGCTCCGAGACTAGCACAGATACGCAGTATTTT.

The chain's CDR3 is CASGSSGNSYNEQFF. CDR3 DNA: TGTGCCAGCGGAAGTAGCGGGAACTCCTACAATGAGCAGTTCTTC. The chain carries TRBV6-6 and TRBJ2-1, with 8 bases matching TRBD2. The CDR3 runs to 15 residues. J was trimmed by 0 bases and V by 8 bases; bases with no gene match: 6. Germline CDR1 reads MNHNY; CDR2 reads SVGAGI (reference sequence).

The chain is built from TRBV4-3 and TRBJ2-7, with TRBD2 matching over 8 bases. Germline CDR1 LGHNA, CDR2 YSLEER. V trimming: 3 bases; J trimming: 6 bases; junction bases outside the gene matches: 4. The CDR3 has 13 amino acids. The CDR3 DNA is TGCGCCAGCAGCCACCGGGGGGGCTCCGAGCAGTACTTC. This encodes CASSHRGGSEQYF.

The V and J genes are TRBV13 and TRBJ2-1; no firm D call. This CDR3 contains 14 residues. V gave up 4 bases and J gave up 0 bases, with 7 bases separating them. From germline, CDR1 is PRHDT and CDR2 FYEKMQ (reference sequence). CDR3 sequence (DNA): TGTGCCAGCAGCTCCCGTGGCTCCTACAATGAGCAGTTCTTC. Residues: CASSSRGSYNEQFF. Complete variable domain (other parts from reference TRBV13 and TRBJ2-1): AAGVIQSPRHLIKEKRETATLKCYPIPRHDTVYWYQQGPGQDPQFLISFYEKMQSDKGSIPDRFSAQQFSDYHSELNMSSLELGDSALYFCASSSRGSYNEQFFGPGTRLTVL.